A single TCR beta chain is shown here with its context. Its antigen is unknown. Depth targeted 1 in 200,000 to 1 in 1 million T cells, averaging 10x coverage per clonotype. The assay was immunoSEQ multiplex PCR, and TCRdb's table has in-frame clones only and misses some. The table has about 57,000 clones, 55% to 70% seen once. V lost 6 bases and J 0 bases, leaving 9 bases between the germline ends. Germline-derived CDR1 and CDR2 are MNHEY and SVGAGI. CDR3 length: 14 amino acids. This entry comes from a study of cytotoxic CD8 clonotypes in ibrutinib-treated CLL. About the research overall: The samples contained roughly 240,000 productive templates on average. They also contained an average of approximately 100,000 productive rearrangements.

Notes on the study in general: Higher circulating CD8+ T-cell counts strongly accompanied higher baseline clonality, above age-matched healthy donors.

The source of around 2 micrograms of genomic DNA for TCR beta libraries was cryopreserved PBMCs. The chain uses TRBV6-5 and TRBJ1-3, with no clear D. This sequence originates from a human donor with chronic lymphocytic leukemia. This specimen was PBMCs, taken after 24 months of ibrutinib treatment. For the CDR3, the DNA is TGTGCCAGCAGCTTAACCCCCTCTGGAAACACCATATATTTT. It is translated as CASSLTPSGNTIYF.